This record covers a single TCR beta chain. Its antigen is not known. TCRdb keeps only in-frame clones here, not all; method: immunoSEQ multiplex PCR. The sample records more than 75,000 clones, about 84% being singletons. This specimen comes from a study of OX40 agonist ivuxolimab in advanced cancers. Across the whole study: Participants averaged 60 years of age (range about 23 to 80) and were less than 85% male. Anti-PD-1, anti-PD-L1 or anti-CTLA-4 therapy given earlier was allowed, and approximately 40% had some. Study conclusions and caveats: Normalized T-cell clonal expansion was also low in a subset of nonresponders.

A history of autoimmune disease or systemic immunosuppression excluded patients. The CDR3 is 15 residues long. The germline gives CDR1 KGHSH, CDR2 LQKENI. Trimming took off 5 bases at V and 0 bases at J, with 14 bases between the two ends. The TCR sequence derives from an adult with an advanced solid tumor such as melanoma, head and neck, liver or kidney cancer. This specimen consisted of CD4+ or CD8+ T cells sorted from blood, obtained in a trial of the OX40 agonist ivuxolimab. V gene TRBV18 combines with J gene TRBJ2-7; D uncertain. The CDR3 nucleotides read TGTGCCAGCTCAGGCACTAACAGTTACTCCTACGAGCAGTACTTC. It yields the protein CASSGTNSYSYEQYF.